This T cell receptor beta chain was recovered during a study of T cell repertoires in cytomegalovirus infection. Study as a whole: Both CMV infection and a matching HLA type were indicated by public TCR beta signatures. Study-level results: HLA-C-restricted CMV clonotypes gave the most frequent clonotype in two of eight donors. Cumulative public TCR beta family frequency identified CMV carriers with the relevant HLA.

Notes on this clonotype: What it binds is not known.

TCRdb ran MiXCR on the reads and lists one entry per CDR3 protein. The sample shows just under 550,000 distinct CDR3 sequences, around 27% of them seen only once. This clonotype was obtained from a human donor in good health (CMV status not recorded). Some clones in this sample may be carry-over from other donors' samples. The specimen was PBMCs.

DNA of the CDR3: TGTGCCACCCAAGGGACAGGTAGGAACAATGAGCAGTTCTTC. Translation: CATQGTGRNNEQFF. The chain has TRBV10-3 and TRBJ2-1; the match to TRBD1 covers 8 bases. This CDR3 spans 14 amino acids. Germline V CDR1 and CDR2: ENHRY, SYGVKD. The ends lost 10 bases at V and 5 bases at J; junction bases unmatched: 10.